This entry describes one T cell receptor beta chain. The length of the CDR3 is 16 residues. With 0 bases removed from V and 2 bases from J, the gap between germline ends came to 13 bases. Germline V gene sequence: CDR1 GTSNPN, CDR2 SVGIG (reference sequence). The sample originates from a study of beta chain features in type 1 diabetes. The sequenced template was cDNA made from the entire isolated RNA. Using immunoSEQ multiplex PCR, the repertoire was profiled, and TCRdb retains in-frame clones only, with some absent. The sample yields some 410,000 clones, 10% to 12% seen once. Sequenced input: naive CD4+ T cells from blood. The sequence was collected from a young woman in good health. The chain has TRBV30 and TRBJ1-4; D might be TRBD1 (6 bases). This CDR3 reads CAWSVRTGRTNEKLFF. Written as DNA, the CDR3 is TGTGCCTGGAGTGTACGCACAGGGAGGACTAATGAAAAACTGTTTTTT.